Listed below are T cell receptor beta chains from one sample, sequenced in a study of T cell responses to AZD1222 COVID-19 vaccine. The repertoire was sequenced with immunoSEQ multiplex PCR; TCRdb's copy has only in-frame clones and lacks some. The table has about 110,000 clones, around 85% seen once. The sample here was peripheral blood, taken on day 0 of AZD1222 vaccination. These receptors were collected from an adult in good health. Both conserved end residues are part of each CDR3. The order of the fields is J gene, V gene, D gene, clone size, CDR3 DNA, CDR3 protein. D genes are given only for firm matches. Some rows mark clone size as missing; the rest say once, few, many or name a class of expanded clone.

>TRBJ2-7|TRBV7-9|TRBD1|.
TGTGCCAGCAGCCCTTTCCGGGACAGGGGGACCAGGTCCTACGAGCAGTACTTC
CASSPFRDRGTRSYEQYF
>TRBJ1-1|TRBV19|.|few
TGTGCCAGTAGTCCCACCCCAGGCGCTGAAGCTTTCTTT
CASSPTPGAEAFF
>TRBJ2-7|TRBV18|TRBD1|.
TGTGCCAGCTCACCACGGGGACAGGCGGAAGGCGAGCAGTACTTC
CASSPRGQAEGEQYF
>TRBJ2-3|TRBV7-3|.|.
TGTGCCAGCAGCTCCGAAGGGGGTCATACGCAGTATTTT
CASSSEGGHTQYF
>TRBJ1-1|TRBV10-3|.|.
TGTGCCATCAGCGCCACGACGGACCGGGGAGCTTTCTTT
CAISATTDRGAFF
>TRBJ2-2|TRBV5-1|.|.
TGCGCCAGCAGCACCTTACAGGGATCCACCGGGGAGCTGTTTTTT
CASSTLQGSTGELFF
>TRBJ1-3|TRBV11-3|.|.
TGTGCCAGCAGCGCGGGGACGCTGTCTGGAAACACCATATATTTT
CASSAGTLSGNTIYF
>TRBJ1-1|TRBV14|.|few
TGTGCCAGCAGCCAAGATGGCACTGAAGCTTTCTTT
CASSQDGTEAFF
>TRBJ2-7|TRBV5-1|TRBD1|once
TGCGCCAGCAGCTGGGGGACAGGGGGTTCCGAGCAGTACTTC
CASSWGTGGSEQYF
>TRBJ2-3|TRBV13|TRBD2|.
TGTGCCAGCAGCTTAGGAACAGGACTAGCGGGGGGGACTACAGATACGCAGTATTTT
CASSLGTGLAGGTTDTQYF
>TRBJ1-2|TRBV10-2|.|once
TGCGCCAGCAGTGTCGTACCCCAAACGGGGGGCTACACCTTC
CASSVVPQTGGYTF
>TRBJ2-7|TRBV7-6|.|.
TGTGCCAGCAGCTTAGGGGAATCCTACGAGCAGTACTTC
CASSLGESYEQYF
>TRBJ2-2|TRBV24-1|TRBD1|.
TGTGCCACCAGTGGGACAGGGCAATTAACCGGGGAGCTGTTTTTT
CATSGTGQLTGELFF
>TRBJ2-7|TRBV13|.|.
TGTGCCAGCAGCTTAAATACAGGGCTGGGAGAGCAGTACTTC
CASSLNTGLGEQYF